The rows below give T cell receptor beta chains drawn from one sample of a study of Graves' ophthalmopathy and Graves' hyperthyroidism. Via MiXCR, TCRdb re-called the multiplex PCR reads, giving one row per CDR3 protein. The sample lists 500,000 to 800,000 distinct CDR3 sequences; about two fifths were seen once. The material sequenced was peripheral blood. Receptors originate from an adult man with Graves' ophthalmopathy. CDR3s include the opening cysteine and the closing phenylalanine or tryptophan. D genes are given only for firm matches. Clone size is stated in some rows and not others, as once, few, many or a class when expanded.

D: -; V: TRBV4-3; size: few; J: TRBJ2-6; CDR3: CASSQDVPDTGANVLTF
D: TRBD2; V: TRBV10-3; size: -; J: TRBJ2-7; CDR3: CASSELAGASYEQYF
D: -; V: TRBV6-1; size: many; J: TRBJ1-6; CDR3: CASSEQGENSPLHF
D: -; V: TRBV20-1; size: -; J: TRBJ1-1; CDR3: CSAIPGGTTEAFF
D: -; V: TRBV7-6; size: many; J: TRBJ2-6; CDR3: CASSLGPASSGANVLTF
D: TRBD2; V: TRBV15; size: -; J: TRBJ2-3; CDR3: CATSRLQRERGDTQYF
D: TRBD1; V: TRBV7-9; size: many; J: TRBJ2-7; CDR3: CASGQAYEQYF
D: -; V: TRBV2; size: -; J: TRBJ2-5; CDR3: CASVGERETQYF
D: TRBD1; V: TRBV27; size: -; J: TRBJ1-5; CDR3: CASSLGQGIGQPQHF
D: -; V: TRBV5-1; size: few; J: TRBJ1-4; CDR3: CASSFEGGRSEKLFF
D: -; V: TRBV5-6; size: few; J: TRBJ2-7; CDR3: CASSPASSWSSYEQYF
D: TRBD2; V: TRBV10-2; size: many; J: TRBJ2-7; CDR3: CASSETGGYYEQYF
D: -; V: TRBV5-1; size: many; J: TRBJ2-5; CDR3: CASSLAGREVETQYF
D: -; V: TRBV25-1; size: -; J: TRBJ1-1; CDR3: CARGTGLGNTEAFF
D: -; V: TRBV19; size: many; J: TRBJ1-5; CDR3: CASSTLPGWGNQPQHF
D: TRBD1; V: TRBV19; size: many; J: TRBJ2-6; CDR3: CASSGSRGQEHSGANVLTF
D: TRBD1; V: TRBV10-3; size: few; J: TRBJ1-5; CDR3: CAISGGQDQPQHF
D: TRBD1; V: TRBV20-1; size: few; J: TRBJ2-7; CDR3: CSASGQGSYEQYF
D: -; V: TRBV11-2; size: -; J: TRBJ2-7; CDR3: CASSLNSPASYEQYF
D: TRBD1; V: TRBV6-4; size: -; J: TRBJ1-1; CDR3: CASILQGINTEAFF
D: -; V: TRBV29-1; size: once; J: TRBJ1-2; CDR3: CSPRPANYGYTF
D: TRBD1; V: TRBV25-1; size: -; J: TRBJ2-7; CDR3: CASRGQGIVEQYF
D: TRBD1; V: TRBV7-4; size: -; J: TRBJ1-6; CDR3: CASRSGTGSNSPLHF
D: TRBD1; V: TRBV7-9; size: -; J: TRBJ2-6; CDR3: CASSDGTGGSGANVLTF
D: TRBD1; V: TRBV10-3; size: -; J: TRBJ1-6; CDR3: CAISELTGFENSPLHF
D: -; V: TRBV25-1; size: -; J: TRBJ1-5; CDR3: CASSEASDTSHQPQHF
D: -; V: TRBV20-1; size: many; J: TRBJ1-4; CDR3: CSARGMGFNEKLFF
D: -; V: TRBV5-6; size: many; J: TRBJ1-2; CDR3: CASSLVSREGYTF
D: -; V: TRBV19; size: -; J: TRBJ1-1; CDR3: CASSGGAGGAFF
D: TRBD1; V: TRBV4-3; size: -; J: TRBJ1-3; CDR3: CASSQGGTGGWTSGNTIYF
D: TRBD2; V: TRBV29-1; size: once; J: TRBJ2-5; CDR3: CSVGLAGVPETQYF
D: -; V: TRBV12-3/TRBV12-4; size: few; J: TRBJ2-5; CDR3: CASSSPGSAGPLETQYF